The clone carrying this T cell receptor beta chain was recorded a few times. The antigen is unknown. The CDR3 has 14 residues. The V gene end was trimmed by 8 bases and the J gene end by 1 base; junction bases not matched to a gene: 5. Germline lookup yields CDR1 SGHTA and CDR2 FQGNSA. This sample is drawn from a study of beta chain features in type 1 diabetes. Study in general: Sorted cells numbering around 100,000,000 were examined across all samples.

Notes on the study in general: Naive, central memory and Treg TCRB repertoires seemed to resemble each other more closely in patients than they did in healthy donors. A potential PCR bias toward shorter templates would be equal in patient and control samples.

Investigators reverse transcribed all isolated RNA, so they sequenced expressed TCRB transcripts. Generated by immunoSEQ multiplex PCR, the TCRdb table keeps only in-frame clones and is missing some. This table holds approximately 160,000 clones, about 8.1% found once. Sequenced: central memory CD4+ T cells from blood. The chain recombines TRBV7-2 with TRBJ2-7; 10 nucleotides align to TRBD1. The sequence derives from a man aged 18 to 29 in good health. CDR3 protein: CASEKDRGSYEQYF. The CDR3 region has the DNA TGTGCCAGCGAGAAGGACAGGGGGTCCTACGAGCAGTACTTC. The whole variable domain, remainder taken from reference TRBV7-2 and TRBJ2-7, is GAGVSQSPSNKVTEKGKDVELRCDPISGHTALYWYRQSLGQGLEFLIYFQGNSAPDKSGLPSDRFSAERTGGSVSTLTIQRTQQEDSAVYLCASEKDRGSYEQYFGPGTRLTVT.